This record looks at one T cell receptor beta chain sequence and its context. The CDR3 extends over 15 amino acids. The V end was cut by 6 bases, the J end by 5 bases, with 19 bases between. Per the germline V gene, CDR1 is SNHLY and CDR2 is FYNNEI. The data originate from a study of blood T cell repertoires in COVID-19. As originally analysed: Counts of nucleated cells, estimated from reference gene primer amplification, were obtained. Profiling relied on immunoSEQ multiplex PCR, and the TCRdb table lists in-frame clones only, not all of them. V, J and clone size are those of that table, while D and trimming were read from the DNA. The sample includes about 20,000 clones, approximately 93% of them seen just once.

This TCR was recovered from a woman aged 45-60 years with active COVID-19. Sequencing was done on a sample of peripheral blood. The chain links TRBV2 to TRBJ1-1; D is perhaps TRBD1 (5 bases). The CDR3 DNA follows: TGTGCCAGCAGGAGGAGGGGAGGGTTAGAGACTGAAGCTTTCTTT. Translation gives CASRRRGGLETEAFF.